This T cell receptor beta chain appears in the sequencing data of a study of T cells in Graves' hyperthyroidism and ophthalmopathy (dated 2019 in TCRdb). For the study in its entirety: Peripheral blood was sampled at the time of initial diagnosis, prior to any treatment. TCR V-J signatures able to tell the groups apart were searched for in a discovery cohort of some 100 patients, of whom 40 to 45 had Graves' ophthalmopathy and around 57 had stable Graves' hyperthyroidism. An independent validation cohort of around 19 hyperthyroidism patients and about 15 patients who later progressed to ophthalmopathy tested prospective prediction of ophthalmopathy. For training and testing, the 100 or so patients in the discovery cohort were randomly divided in a 7:3 ratio. In about 6 Graves' hyperthyroidism patients, the study also compared T-cell repertoires from thyroid tissue with T-cell repertoires from blood. Once sampling was done, hyperthyroidism patients were given methimazole at a starting dose of 30 mg daily, whereas ophthalmopathy patients were given high-dose intravenous methylprednisolone. The paper describes TCR Vbeta CDR3 sequencing of 120 to 150 peripheral blood samples, made up of roughly 45 ophthalmopathy patients, more than 70 hyperthyroidism patients and roughly 17 progressor patients. Overall results and qualifications from the work: Most expanded thyroid clonotypes (frequency above 0.001) were also detected in blood, suggesting blood repertoires may reflect thyroid immune responses. A 13 V-J signature model separated ophthalmopathy from stable hyperthyroidism, with 87.88% sensitivity and about 81% specificity in cross-validation and 80%/75% in testing. Sample size was not statistically predetermined, and investigators were not blinded to group allocation. In validation, progression to ophthalmopathy was predicted by the model with 70.59% sensitivity and around 76% specificity, a median of roughly 6.4 months before onset.

This clonotype was recorded at least ten times. Its antigen is currently not known. Base quality data are lacking; no much larger clone is found one base away. Moderately to severely active disease, a Clinical Activity Score of at least 3, a NOSPECS grade of at least 4, and a duration under 3 months were present in ophthalmopathy patients. The study excluded patients with uncontrolled infections, other autoimmune diseases, pregnancy or lactation. Diagnoses were based on clinical symptoms, serum thyroxine and TRAb, thyroid ultrasound and orbital computed tomography. PBMCs were isolated from more than 8 ml of fresh peripheral blood by Ficoll-Paque density gradient centrifugation. Total RNA was extracted using Trizol reagent, and RNA quality was assessed on an Agilent 2100 Bioanalyzer. TCR beta CDR3 regions were amplified from RNA transcripts. The TCR CDR3 was subjected to a first round of RT-PCR using the HTBI primer set and the Qiagen OneStep RT-PCR kit. A second multiplex PCR round built the libraries, followed by size selection and purification. Libraries were sequenced paired-end with 100 bp reads on an Illumina HiSeq2000. The source study handled its data this way. SOAPnuke was used to process the raw data, throwing out any read that contained adapters or uncalled bases, had a mean Phred below 15, or lacked an exact constant-primer or identifier match. High-quality paired reads were merged with COPE v1.2.5, and unique nucleotide sequences were defined as clonotypes. MiTCR v1.1 was used to align clonotypes to the IMGT TRBV, TRBD and TRBJ reference segments. Only V-J combinations with frequency above 0.0001, covering about 99% of repertoires, were analysed. A TCS score was defined as the ratio between F50 (clonal expansion) and ExV (chaos), using BLOSUM62-based TCRdist between CDR3 peptides within each V-J. Welch's t-statistics and random forest reduced some 510 V-J features to 13, which were used in a naive Bayes classifier (R e1071). Using fastp trimming at Q25 and MiXCR clonotype assembly, TCRdb reanalyzed the public sequencing data and kept in-frame beta chains. Merged by CDR3 protein, the rows form single entries marked with the most common genes and DNA. The V and J calls and clone size come from TCRdb's table, not from the authors' own analysis. The sample profile shows 550,000 to 600,000 distinct CDR3 sequences; approximately 15% of them were found once. Of the sample, roughly 6.9% falls within the top ten clones.

From a lookup of the germline V gene (reference sequence), CDR1 and CDR2 are MNHEY and SMNVEV. The cysteine opens and the phenylalanine closes a CDR3 of 18 amino acids. This entry keeps only the CDR3 DNA: 54 bases, framed from base 1. From V the trimming removes 0 bases and from J it removes 3 bases, while the gene matches leave 12 bases of the junction unaccounted for. The sequence derives from a woman younger than 30 with Graves' ophthalmopathy. Specimen: blood. The chain joins TRBV27 to TRBJ2-7, with 9 bases aligning to TRBD1. This receptor has the CDR3 CASSLSSLTGGTFYEQYF. The bases read TGTGCCAGCAGTTTATCGTCCCTAACAGGGGGCACTTTCTACGAGCAGTACTTC.